The present entry profiles one T cell receptor beta chain with its context. These data belong to a study of blood T cell repertoires in COVID-19. The CDR3 has 16 amino acids. V was clipped by 0 bases and J by 0 bases; unmatched bases: 4. The germline CDR1 and CDR2 sequences are SGHRS and YFSETQ. Sequenced by immunoSEQ multiplex PCR; TCRdb stores in-frame clones only, minus some. This sample carries about 440,000 clones, roughly 88% of them seen once, and the ten largest clones take 10% to 15%. Recruited during active infection, patients (from Seattle) were subsequently followed longitudinally. The chain has TRBV5-1 and TRBJ1-1; the match to TRBD1 covers 8 bases. The TCR originated in a woman aged 45-60 years with COVID-19, enrolled during active disease. The sequenced material came from peripheral blood. For the CDR3, the DNA is TGCGCCAGCAGCTTGGGGGACAGGATGATGAACACTGAAGCTTTCTTT. Translation gives CASSLGDRMMNTEAFF.